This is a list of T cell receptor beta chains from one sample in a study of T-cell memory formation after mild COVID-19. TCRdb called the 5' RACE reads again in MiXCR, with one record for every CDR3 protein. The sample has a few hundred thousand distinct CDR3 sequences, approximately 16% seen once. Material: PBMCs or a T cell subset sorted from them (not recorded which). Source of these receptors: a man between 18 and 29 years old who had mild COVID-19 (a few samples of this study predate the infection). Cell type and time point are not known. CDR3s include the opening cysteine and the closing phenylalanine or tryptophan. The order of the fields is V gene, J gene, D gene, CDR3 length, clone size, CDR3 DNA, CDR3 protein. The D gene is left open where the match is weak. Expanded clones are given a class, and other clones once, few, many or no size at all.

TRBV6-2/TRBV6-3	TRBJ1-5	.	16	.	TGTGCCAGCAGTTACATCGGGACAACCTCCAATCAGCCCCAGCATTTT	CASSYIGTTSNQPQHF
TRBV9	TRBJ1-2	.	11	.	TGTGCCAGCAGCAACCCCTATGGCTACACCTTC	CASSNPYGYTF
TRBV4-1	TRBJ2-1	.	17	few	TGCGCCAGCAGCCCGGATGACTTTCCCATTCATATGAATGAGCAGTTCTTC	CASSPDDFPIHMNEQFF
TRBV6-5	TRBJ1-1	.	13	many	TGTGCCAGCAGTTACTCTAGGAACACTGAAGCTTTCTTT	CASSYSRNTEAFF
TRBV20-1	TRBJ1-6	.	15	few	TGCAGTGCTAGGGCAGCCTCCACGGAATTTTCACCCCTCCACTTT	CSARAASTEFSPLHF
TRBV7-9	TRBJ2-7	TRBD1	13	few	TGTGCCACCCACCGGGACAGTTCTTACGAGCAGTACTTC	CATHRDSSYEQYF
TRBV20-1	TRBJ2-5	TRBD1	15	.	TGCAGTGCTAGAATGCCCGGGACAGCACAAGAGACCCAGTACTTC	CSARMPGTAQETQYF
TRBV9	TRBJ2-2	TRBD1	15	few	TGTGCCAGCAGCGTAACACAGGGGGTCACCGGGGAGCTGTTTTTT	CASSVTQGVTGELFF
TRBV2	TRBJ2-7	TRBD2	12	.	TGTGCCGGGGCTAGCGGGGCCTACGAGCAGTACTTC	CAGASGAYEQYF
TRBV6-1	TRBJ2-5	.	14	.	TGTGCCAGCAGTGAGGTACTAGCTGGGGAGACCCAGTACTTC	CASSEVLAGETQYF
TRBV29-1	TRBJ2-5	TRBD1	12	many	TGCAGCGTTGGGACAGGGGGCGAGACCCAGTACTTC	CSVGTGGETQYF
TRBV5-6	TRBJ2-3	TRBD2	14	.	TGTGCCAGCAGCTCCCTAGCGGGAATAGATACGCAGTATTTT	CASSSLAGIDTQYF
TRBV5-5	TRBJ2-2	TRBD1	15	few	TGTGCCAGCAGCCTAATGACAGGGCAGGGCGGGGAGCTGTTTTTT	CASSLMTGQGGELFF
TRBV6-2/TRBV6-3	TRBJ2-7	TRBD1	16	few	TGTGCCAGCAGTCCCGGCCTGGTTGACAGGGGCTTGGAGCAGTACTTC	CASSPGLVDRGLEQYF
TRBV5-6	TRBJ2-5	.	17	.	TGTGCCAGCAGCTCTCTAGGTGGGGGGCCAGCTTTGGAGACCCAGTACTTC	CASSSLGGGPALETQYF
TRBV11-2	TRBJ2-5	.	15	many	TGTGCCAGCAGCTTTAAGGACAGCGTTTTAGTGACCCAGTACTTC	CASSFKDSVLVTQYF
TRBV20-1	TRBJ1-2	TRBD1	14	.	TGCAGTGCTAGGAGGGACAGTCATAACTATGGCTACACCTTC	CSARRDSHNYGYTF
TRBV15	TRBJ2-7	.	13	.	TGTGCCACCAGCAGGACACGTTCCTACGAGCAGTACTTC	CATSRTRSYEQYF
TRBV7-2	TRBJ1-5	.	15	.	TGTGCCAGCAGCTTAGGAGGCAGAAACAATCAGCCCCAGCATTTT	CASSLGGRNNQPQHF
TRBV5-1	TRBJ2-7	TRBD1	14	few	TGCGCCAGCAGCTCCCCGGGACAGGTCTCCGAGCAGTACTTC	CASSSPGQVSEQYF
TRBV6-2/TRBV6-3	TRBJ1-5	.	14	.	TGTGCCAGCAGTTACGCCTCCAGATATCAGCCCCAGCATTTT	CASSYASRYQPQHF
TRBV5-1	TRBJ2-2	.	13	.	TGCGCCAGCAGTGCGTCGGACACCGGGGAGCTGTTTTTT	CASSASDTGELFF
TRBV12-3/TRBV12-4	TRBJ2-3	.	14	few	TGTGCCAGCAGTCCGGGGACGGCCCCAGATACGCAGTATTTT	CASSPGTAPDTQYF
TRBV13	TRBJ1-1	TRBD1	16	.	TGTGCCAGCAGCCGGAGGACAGGGGGATTGAACACTGAAGCTTTCTTT	CASSRRTGGLNTEAFF
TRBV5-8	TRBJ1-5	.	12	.	TGTGCCAGCGATTTCCTTAATCAGCCCCAGCATTTT	CASDFLNQPQHF
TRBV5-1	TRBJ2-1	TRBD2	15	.	TGCGCCAGCAGCTTGGCACCGGGACTAGAAAATGAGCAGTTCTTC	CASSLAPGLENEQFF
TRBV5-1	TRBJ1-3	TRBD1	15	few	TGCGCCAGCAGCTCCGACAGGGTTTCTGGAAACACCATATATTTT	CASSSDRVSGNTIYF
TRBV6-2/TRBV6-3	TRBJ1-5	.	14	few	TGTGCCAGCAGTTACGGGGTGAGCGGTCAGCCCCAGCATTTT	CASSYGVSGQPQHF
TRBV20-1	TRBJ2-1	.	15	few	TGCAGTGCTATACTAGCCCAAGCTCCCTACAATGAGCAGTTCTTC	CSAILAQAPYNEQFF
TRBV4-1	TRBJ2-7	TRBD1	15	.	TGCGCCAGCAGCCAAGGATCGGACAGGGGCTACGAGCAGTACTTC	CASSQGSDRGYEQYF
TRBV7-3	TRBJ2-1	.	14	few	TGTGCCAGCAGCTTCCAGGGTAGATCCCCGGAGCAGTTCTTC	CASSFQGRSPEQFF
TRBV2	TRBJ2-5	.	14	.	TGTGCCAGCAGTGGACAAACGGAGATAGAGACCCAGTACTTC	CASSGQTEIETQYF